This TCR beta chain is from a study of blood T cell repertoires in COVID-19. As for the study in general: In each case, the material was cDNA or gDNA derived from T cells, B-cell-depleted T cells, or PBMCs.

CDR3 size: 10 residues. Trimming pared 4 bases from V and 9 bases from J, leaving 6 bases between. The germline V gene has CDR1 MNHEY and CDR2 SVGAGI. Per the original methods: Quantification of nucleated cells was approximated via reference gene primer amplification. This table comes from immunoSEQ multiplex PCR, and its TCRdb copy is limited to in-frame clones, with some not included. V and J calls plus clone size are reproduced from that table; the DNA served to infer D and trimming. The sample lists approximately 250,000 clones, 85% to 95% seen once, with more than 0.65% in the top ten. The sequence came from a man under 40 with COVID-19, enrolled during active disease. Sequencing was performed on peripheral blood. V gene TRBV6-5 combines with J gene TRBJ1-1; D is undetermined. In DNA, the CDR3 is TGTGCCAGCAGTTCCGAGAAAGCTTTCTTT. It encodes CASSSEKAFF.